These 9 T cell receptor beta chains were sequenced from one sample in a study of blood T cells in healthy people across ages. For the second PCR, which ran for about 6 to 12 cycles, a sample-barcoded 5' primer and a J-beta primer mix were used. Using its own MiXCR run on the 5' RACE reads, TCRdb lists one record per CDR3 protein. The sample includes over 1,500,000 distinct CDR3 sequences, 49% of them seen just once. Sequenced input: blood. The receptors shown here come from a woman in her forties in good health.

The chain uses TRBV9 and TRBJ2-7; 10 bases match TRBD1. This CDR3 is built from 16 residues. Germline CDR1 is SGDLS and CDR2 is YYNGEE. The V gene end was trimmed by 0 bases and the J gene end by 6 bases; junction bases not matched to a gene: 9. The CDR3 DNA reads TGTGCCAGCAGCGTAGGTTCTGGGACAGGGGTCTCCGAGCAGTACTTC. Translated, it gives CASSVGSGTGVSEQYF.

This chain uses TRBV7-9 with TRBJ2-3; TRBD1 might be the D (5 bases). This CDR3 has 15 residues. The germline V and J ends were trimmed by 2 bases and 5 bases, with 14 bases remaining between them. Germline lookup yields CDR1 SEHNR and CDR2 FQNEAQ (reference sequence). CDR3 in DNA: TGTGCCAGCAGCTTAAGATCTGGGGCCCAAGATACGCAGTATTTT. Translating it yields CASSLRSGAQDTQYF.

The chain recombines TRBV5-1 with TRBJ2-5, with 7 nucleotides matching TRBD2. The CDR3 consists of 15 residues. Per germline, CDR1 SGHRS and CDR2 YFSETQ. V trimming: 0 bases; J trimming: 2 bases; junction bases outside the gene matches: 4. The CDR3 DNA follows: TGCGCCAGCAGCTTGGCCTGGGGGGGTCAAGAGACCCAGTACTTC. The encoded protein is CASSLAWGGQETQYF.

CDR3 DNA sequence: TGTGCCAGCAGCTTAATGGGACAGCGCAATCAGCCCCAGCATTTT. Its protein product is CASSLMGQRNQPQHF. The chain recombines TRBV7-9 with TRBJ1-5; 7 bases agree with TRBD1. After removal of 2 bases from V and 2 bases from J, the junction contained 3 bases not matched to a gene. Looked up from germline, CDR1 is SEHNR and CDR2 is FQNEAQ (reference sequence). The CDR3 covers 15 residues.

The gene calls are TRBV9 and TRBJ2-5; TRBD2 aligns across 8 bases. Germline V CDR1 and CDR2: SGDLS, YYNGEE. The CDR3 spans 16 residues. V lost 1 base, J lost 2 bases, and 7 bases stayed unmatched. In nucleotides, the CDR3 is TGTGCCAGCAGCGTACATCCGGGACTAGTACAAGAGACCCAGTACTTC. Translation gives CASSVHPGLVQETQYF. The full variable domain, its missing parts supplied by reference TRBV9 and TRBJ2-5, is DSGVTQTPKHLITATGQRVTLRCSPRSGDLSVYWYQQSLDQGLQFLIQYYNGEERAKGNILERFSAQQFPDLHSELNLSSLELGDSALYFCASSVHPGLVQETQYFGPGTRLLVL.

The chain recombines TRBV2 with TRBJ1-2; 8 nucleotides agree with TRBD1. CDR1 and CDR2 (germline): SNHLY, FYNNEI. V lost 8 bases, J lost 4 bases, and 9 bases stayed unmatched. This CDR3 comprises 14 residues. Here the CDR3 reads CASDGGQGAYGYTF. CDR3 nucleotide sequence: TGTGCCAGCGACGGGGGGCAGGGGGCCTATGGCTACACCTTC.

Here the CDR3 reads CSAMLAGWEQYF. CDR3 nucleotides: TGCAGTGCTATGCTAGCGGGGTGGGAGCAGTACTTC. The chain joins TRBV20-1 to TRBJ2-7, with 9 bases identical to TRBD2. The J segment lost 7 bases and the V segment lost 4 bases, leaving 5 bases of the junction unmatched. The germline CDR1 and CDR2 sequences are DFQATT and SNEGSKA (reference sequence). The CDR3 totals 12 residues.

The rearrangement uses TRBV4-3 and TRBJ2-1; TRBD1 matches 7 bases. The CDR3 covers 14 residues. Germline CDR1 is LGHNA and CDR2 is YSLEER. The ends lost 0 bases at V and 13 bases at J; junction bases unmatched: 9. The CDR3 here is CASSQENRGRGQFF. CDR3 bases: TGCGCCAGCAGCCAAGAAAACAGGGGAAGGGGCCAGTTCTTC.

This clonotype was found a few times. The chain has TRBV27 and TRBJ2-5; unclear D gene. The germline V and J ends were trimmed by 6 bases and 2 bases, with 13 bases remaining between them. Germline V gene lookup returns CDR1 MNHEY and CDR2 SMNVEV (reference sequence). The CDR3 is 14 residues long. The CDR3, as DNA: TGTGCCAGCAGACCCGGGTTGGGACAAGAGACCCAGTACTTC. This translates into CASRPGLGQETQYF.